The T cell receptor (beta chain) under discussion was sequenced for a study of CD8 T cells in Susac syndrome. The RNA, about 0.45 to 1 ug, was put through reverse transcription using random hexamers. Amplification of TCR beta CDR3 across 54 Vbeta and 13 Jbeta was performed with immunoSEQ multiplex PCR. One entry per CDR3 protein, called by TCRdb with MiXCR from the immunoSEQ multiplex PCR reads. Of around 190,000 distinct CDR3 sequences listed, over 85% were seen once; the top ten hold 0.1%. In blood CD8+ and CD4+ T cells, TCR beta underwent sequencing. The controls, all healthy donors, were matched for age and sex. FACS was used to enrich TEMRA cells, whereas the CD8+ and CD4+ T cells were obtained by negative isolation. The sequenced sample consisted of CD4+ T cells from PBMCs. The sequence came from a human donor in good health.

CDR3: CSHSGYTEAFF. The CDR3 region has the DNA TGCAGCCATTCGGGATACACTGAAGCTTTCTTT. V gene TRBV29-1 combines with J gene TRBJ1-1; D uncertain. The germline V and J ends were trimmed by 8 bases and 3 bases, with 10 bases remaining between them. The CDR3 is 11 amino acids. Per germline, CDR1 SQVTM and CDR2 ANQGSEA.